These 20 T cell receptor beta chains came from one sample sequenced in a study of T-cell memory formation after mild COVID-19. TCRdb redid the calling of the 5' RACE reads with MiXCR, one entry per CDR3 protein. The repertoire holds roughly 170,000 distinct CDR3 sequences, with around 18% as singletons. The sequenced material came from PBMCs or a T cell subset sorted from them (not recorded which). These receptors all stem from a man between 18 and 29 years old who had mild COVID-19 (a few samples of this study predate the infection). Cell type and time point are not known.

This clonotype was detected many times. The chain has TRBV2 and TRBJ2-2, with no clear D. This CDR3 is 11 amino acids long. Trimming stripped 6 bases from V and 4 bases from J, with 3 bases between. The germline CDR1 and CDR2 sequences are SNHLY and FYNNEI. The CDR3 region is CASSVTGELFF. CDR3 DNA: TGTGCCAGCAGCGTCACCGGGGAGCTGTTTTTT.

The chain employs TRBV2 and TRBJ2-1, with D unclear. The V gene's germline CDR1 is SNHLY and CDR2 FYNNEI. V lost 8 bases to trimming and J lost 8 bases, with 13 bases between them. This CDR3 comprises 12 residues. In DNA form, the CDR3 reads TGTGCCAGCCACGGAGATGGCGATGAGCAGTTCTTC. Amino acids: CASHGDGDEQFF.

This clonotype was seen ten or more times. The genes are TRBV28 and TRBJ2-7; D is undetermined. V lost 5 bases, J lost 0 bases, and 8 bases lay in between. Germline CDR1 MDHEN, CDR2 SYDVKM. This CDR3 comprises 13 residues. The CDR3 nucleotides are TGTGCCAGCAGTGTGTCAAGCTCCTACGAGCAGTACGTC. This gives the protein CASSVSSSYEQYV.

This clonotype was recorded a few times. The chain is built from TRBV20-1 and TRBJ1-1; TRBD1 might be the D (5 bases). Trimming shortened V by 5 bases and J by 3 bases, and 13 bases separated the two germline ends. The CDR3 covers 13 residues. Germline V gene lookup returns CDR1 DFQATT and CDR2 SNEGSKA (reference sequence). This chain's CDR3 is CSASPGGDTEAFF. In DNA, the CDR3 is TGCAGTGCTTCTCCCGGGGGGGACACTGAAGCTTTCTTT.

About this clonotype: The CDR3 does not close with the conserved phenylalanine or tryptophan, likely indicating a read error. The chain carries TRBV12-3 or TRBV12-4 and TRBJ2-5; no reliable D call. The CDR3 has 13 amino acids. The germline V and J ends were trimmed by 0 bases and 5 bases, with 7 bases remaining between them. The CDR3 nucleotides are TGTGCCAGCAGTTTAGCAGCGTTTGAGACCCAGTACTTA. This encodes CASSLAAFETQYL.

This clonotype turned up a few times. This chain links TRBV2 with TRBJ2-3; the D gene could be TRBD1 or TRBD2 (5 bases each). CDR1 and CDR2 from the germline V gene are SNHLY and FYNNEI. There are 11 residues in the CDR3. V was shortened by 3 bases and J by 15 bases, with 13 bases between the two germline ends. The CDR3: CASSERGAVYF. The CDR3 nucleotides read TGTGCCAGCAGTGAGCGAGGGGCGGTCTATTTT.

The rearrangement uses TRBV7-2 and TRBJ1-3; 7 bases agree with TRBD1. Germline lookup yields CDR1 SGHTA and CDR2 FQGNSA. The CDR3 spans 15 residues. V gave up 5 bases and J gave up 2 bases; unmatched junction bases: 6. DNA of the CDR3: TGTGCCAGCAGCCCACAGGGGATCCCTGGAAACACCATATATTTT. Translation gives CASSPQGIPGNTIYF.

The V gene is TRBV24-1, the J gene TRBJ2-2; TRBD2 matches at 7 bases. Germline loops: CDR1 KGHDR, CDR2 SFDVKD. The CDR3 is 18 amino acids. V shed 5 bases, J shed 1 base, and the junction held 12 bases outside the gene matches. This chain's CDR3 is CATSAPAFRGGNTGELFF. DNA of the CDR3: TGTGCCACCAGTGCCCCTGCTTTTCGCGGGGGGAACACCGGGGAGCTGTTTTTT.

The CDR3 nucleotides read TGCGCCAGCAGCCCACAGCCGTACAATGAGCAGTTCTTC. Its translation is CASSPQPYNEQFF. The chain uses TRBV4-3 and TRBJ2-1; no firm D call. CDR3 length: 13 residues. The V end was cut by 4 bases, the J end by 4 bases, with 8 bases between. The germline gives CDR1 LGHNA, CDR2 YSLEER.

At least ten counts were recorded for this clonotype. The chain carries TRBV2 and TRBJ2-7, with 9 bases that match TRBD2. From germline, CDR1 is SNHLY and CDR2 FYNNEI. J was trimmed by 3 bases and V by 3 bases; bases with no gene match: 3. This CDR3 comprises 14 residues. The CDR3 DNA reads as TGTGCCAGCAGTGAGGCAGCGGGGGGCTACGAGCAGTACGTC. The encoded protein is CASSEAAGGYEQYV.

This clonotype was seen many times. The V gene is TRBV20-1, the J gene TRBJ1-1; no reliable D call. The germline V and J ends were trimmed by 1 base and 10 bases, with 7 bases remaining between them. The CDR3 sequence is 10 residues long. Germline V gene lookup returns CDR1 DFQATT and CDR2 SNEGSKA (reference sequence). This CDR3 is CSARVVTAFF. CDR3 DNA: TGCAGTGCTAGAGTAGTTACAGCTTTCTTT.

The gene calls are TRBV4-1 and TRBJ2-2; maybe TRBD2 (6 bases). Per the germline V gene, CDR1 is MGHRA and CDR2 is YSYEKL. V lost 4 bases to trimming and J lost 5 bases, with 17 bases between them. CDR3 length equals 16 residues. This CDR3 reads CASSRAGGWRTGELFF. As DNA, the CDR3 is TGCGCCAGCAGCCGAGCCGGAGGGTGGAGGACCGGGGAGCTGTTTTTT.

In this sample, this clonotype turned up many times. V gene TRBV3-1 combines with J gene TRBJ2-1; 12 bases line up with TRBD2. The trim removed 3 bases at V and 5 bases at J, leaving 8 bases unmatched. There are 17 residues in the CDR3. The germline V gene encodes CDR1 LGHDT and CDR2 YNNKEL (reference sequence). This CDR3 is CASSHGLAGSADNEQFF. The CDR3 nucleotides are TGTGCCAGCAGCCACGGACTAGCGGGGAGCGCGGACAATGAGCAGTTCTTC.

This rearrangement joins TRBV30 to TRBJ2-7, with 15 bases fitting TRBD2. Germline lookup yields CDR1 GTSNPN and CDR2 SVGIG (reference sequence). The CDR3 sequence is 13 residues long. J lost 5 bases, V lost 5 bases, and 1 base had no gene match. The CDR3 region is CAWGLAGGHEQYF. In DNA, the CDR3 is TGTGCCTGGGGACTAGCGGGGGGGCACGAGCAGTACTTC.

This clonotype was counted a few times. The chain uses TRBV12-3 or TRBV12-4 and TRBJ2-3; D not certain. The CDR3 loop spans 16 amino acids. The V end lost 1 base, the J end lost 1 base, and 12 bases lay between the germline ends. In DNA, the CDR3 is TGTGCCAGCAGTTTAGACCGGGCTACTGGCACAGATACGCAGTATTTT. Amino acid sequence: CASSLDRATGTDTQYF.

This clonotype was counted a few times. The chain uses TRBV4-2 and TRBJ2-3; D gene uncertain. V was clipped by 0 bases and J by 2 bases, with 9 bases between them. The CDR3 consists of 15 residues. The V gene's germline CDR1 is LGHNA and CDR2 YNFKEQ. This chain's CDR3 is CASSQEIQTTDTQYF. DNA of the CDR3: TGTGCCAGCAGCCAAGAAATCCAGACCACAGATACGCAGTATTTT.

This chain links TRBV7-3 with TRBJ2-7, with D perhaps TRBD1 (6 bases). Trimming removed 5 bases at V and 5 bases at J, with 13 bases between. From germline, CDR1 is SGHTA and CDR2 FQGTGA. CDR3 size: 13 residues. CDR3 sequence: CASSQQGSDEQYF. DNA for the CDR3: TGTGCCAGCAGCCAACAGGGTAGCGACGAGCAGTACTTC.

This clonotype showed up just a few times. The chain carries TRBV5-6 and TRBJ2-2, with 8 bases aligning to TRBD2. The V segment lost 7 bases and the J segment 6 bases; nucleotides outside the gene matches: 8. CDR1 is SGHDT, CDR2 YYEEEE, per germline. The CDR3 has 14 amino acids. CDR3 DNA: TGTGCCAGCGGCCGGGGGGGCGTCGCCGGGGAGCTGTTTTTT. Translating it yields CASGRGGVAGELFF.

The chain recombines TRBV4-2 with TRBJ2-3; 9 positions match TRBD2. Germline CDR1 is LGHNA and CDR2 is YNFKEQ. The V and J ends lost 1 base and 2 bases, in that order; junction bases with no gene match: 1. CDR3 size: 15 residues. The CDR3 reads CASSQGTSATDTQYF. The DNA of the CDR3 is TGTGCCAGCAGCCAAGGGACTAGCGCCACAGATACGCAGTATTTT.

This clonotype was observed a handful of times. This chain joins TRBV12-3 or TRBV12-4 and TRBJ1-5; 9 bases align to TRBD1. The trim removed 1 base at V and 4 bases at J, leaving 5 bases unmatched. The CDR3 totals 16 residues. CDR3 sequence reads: CASSLGGQGWNQPQHF. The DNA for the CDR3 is TGTGCCAGCAGTTTAGGGGGACAGGGCTGGAATCAGCCCCAGCATTTT.